This record concerns one T cell receptor (beta chain) sequence. This table comes from immunoSEQ multiplex PCR, and its TCRdb copy is limited to in-frame clones, with some not included. The table shows about 14,000 clones, with around 73% occurring only once. The data stem from a study of blood T cell repertoires in COVID-19. At the level of the study: Nucleic acid was either cDNA or gDNA, and it came from T cells, B-cell-depleted T cells, or PBMCs.

The source is a man between 65 and 85 years old with acute or convalescent COVID-19. What was sequenced was peripheral blood.

This CDR3 reads CATSATGYSDTQYF. CDR3 nucleotide sequence: TGTGCCACCAGTGCAACGGGGTATTCAGATACGCAGTATTTT. This rearrangement joins TRBV24-1 to TRBJ2-3, with D perhaps matching TRBD2 (5 bases). V lost 5 bases, J lost 4 bases, and 12 bases lay in between. The length of the CDR3 is 14 residues. From germline, CDR1 is KGHDR and CDR2 SFDVKD.